The 6 T cell receptor beta chains below were found in one sample sequenced in a study of shared clonotypes between healthy human individuals. Here immunoSEQ multiplex PCR was the method, and the copy in TCRdb shows in-frame clones only, minus some. The sample shows millions of clones, about 94% of them seen only once. The naive CD8 population came from CD45RO-negative cells selected for CCR7, without terminally differentiated effector memory CD45RA+ cells. The specimen was naive CD8+ T cells sorted from blood. The source is a man aged 18 to 29 in good health.

The chain employs TRBV30 and TRBJ1-5, with unresolved D. Germline loops: CDR1 GTSNPN, CDR2 SVGIG (reference sequence). Trimming took off 3 bases at V and 6 bases at J, with 12 bases between the two ends. This CDR3 is 13 amino acids long. Here the CDR3 reads CAWSQDWLQPQHF. The CDR3 coding sequence is TGTGCCTGGAGCCAGGATTGGCTTCAGCCCCAGCATTTT.

The chain links TRBV5-4 to TRBJ2-1; D possibly matches TRBD1 or TRBD2 (5 bases each). CDR3 size: 14 residues. Trimming shortened V by 2 bases and J by 7 bases, and 13 bases separated the two germline ends. Germline loops: CDR1 SGHNT, CDR2 YYREEE (reference sequence). The CDR3 sequence is CASSFRDLGNEQFF. The CDR3 region has the DNA TGTGCCAGCAGCTTCCGGGACCTCGGGAATGAGCAGTTCTTC.

The chain links TRBV5-1 to TRBJ2-3; 16 nucleotides agree with TRBD2. CDR3 length equals 18 residues. Per the germline V gene, CDR1 is SGHRS and CDR2 is YFSETQ. Trimming cost V 0 bases and J 1 base; bases outside gene matches: 2. Here the CDR3 DNA reads TGCGCCAGCAGCTTGGCGGGACTAGCGGGAGGGGGCACAGATACGCAGTATTTT. Encoded protein: CASSLAGLAGGGTDTQYF.

V and J are TRBV7-9 and TRBJ2-5; D may be TRBD2 (5 bases). Per germline, CDR1 SEHNR and CDR2 FQNEAQ (reference sequence). The CDR3 has 14 amino acids. V was trimmed by 5 bases and J by 0 bases, leaving 10 bases between them. The CDR3 coding sequence is TGTGCCAGCAGCCCCCTCGGGAACCAAGAGACCCAGTACTTC. Its protein is CASSPLGNQETQYF.

Details on this clone: Distinct nucleotide sequences in the sample also encode this CDR3. The V and J genes are TRBV5-4 and TRBJ2-7; 12 positions agree with TRBD1. Germline V CDR1 and CDR2: SGHNT, YYREEE (reference sequence). Trimming at V came to 3 bases and at J to 4 bases, leaving 5 bases not matched to a gene. This CDR3 is 15 amino acids long. This CDR3 reads CASSSPGQGAYEQYF. The CDR3 bases are TGTGCCAGCAGCTCCCCGGGACAGGGGGCATACGAGCAGTACTTC.

The genes are TRBV27 and TRBJ2-3, with D perhaps matching TRBD1 or TRBD2 (6 bases each). The CDR3 length is 15 residues. Per germline, CDR1 MNHEY and CDR2 SMNVEV (reference sequence). The V gene lost 7 bases and the J gene lost 6 bases, with 20 bases spanning the gap. The CDR3: CASTLNGGLGDTQYF. The CDR3 DNA sequence: TGTGCCAGCACCCTGAATGGGGGGCTGGGGGATACGCAGTATTTT.